What follows is one T cell receptor beta chain and its context. The V end was cut by 1 base, the J end by 0 bases, with 14 bases between. Germline CDR1 is SEHNR and CDR2 is FQNEAQ (reference sequence). CDR3 size: 17 residues. Seattle-derived patients entered the study during active infection and were followed longitudinally. The data derive from a study of blood T cell repertoires in COVID-19. The wider study: Acute-phase and convalescent COVID-19 samples originated in the United States, Italy and Spain. PBMCs, B-cell-depleted T cells, or T cells provided the cDNA or gDNA that made up the material.

Authors' analysis steps: Reference gene primer amplification gave estimated nucleated cell counts. Method: immunoSEQ multiplex PCR; TCRdb's copy keeps in-frame clones and lacks some. The V and J calls and clone size were taken over from that table, and D and trimming were inferred from the DNA. The sample has roughly 150,000 clones, approximately 91% seen once; the top ten hold around 4.8%. This sequence joins TRBV7-9 and TRBJ2-3; possibly TRBD2 for D (6 bases). Sequencing input: peripheral blood. The receptor was isolated from a man younger than 35 with COVID-19, enrolled during active disease. The CDR3 is CASSLGHGEASTDTQYF. In DNA, the CDR3 is TGTGCCAGCAGCTTAGGACACGGGGAGGCAAGCACAGATACGCAGTATTTT.